This note documents a single TCR beta chain sequence. This sample was included in a study of CD8+CD57+ T cells in acquired aplastic anemia. Selection for sequencing was limited to patients who had shown CD8+CD57+ cell expansion by flow cytometry. TCR beta VDJ and CDR3 profiling used genomic DNA as template. Each CDR3 protein gets one entry after TCRdb re-called the reads with MiXCR. Of around 150,000 distinct CDR3 sequences in the sample, 40% to 50% were seen once. Germline-derived CDR1 and CDR2 are SEHNR and FQNEAQ (reference sequence). Trimming took 2 bases from V and 4 from J, leaving 6 bases between them. The CDR3 runs 13 residues.

The chain has TRBV7-9 and TRBJ2-1; D is undetermined. This clonotype was obtained from a human donor with aplastic anemia. Sequencing was done on a sample of sorted CD4+, CD8+, or CD8+CD57+ T cells (not recorded which) from PBMCs. For the CDR3, the DNA is TGTGCCAGCAGCTTATCGCTGTACAATGAGCAGTTCTTC. Protein sequence: CASSLSLYNEQFF.